The present T cell receptor (beta chain) was sequenced within a study of identical twins. Study conclusions and caveats: A partial confounding effect on zero-insertion analyses could come from invariant MAIT and iNKT cells. Out-of-frame alpha sequences shared between twins exhibited an excess of low generation probability. Sequences that were beta out-of-frame showed weaker excess twin sharing.

This clonotype was observed a few times. Its antigen is still unknown. With template switching, a universal primer site was added, and the cDNA carried unique molecular identifiers. TCRdb called the 5' RACE reads again in MiXCR, with one record for every CDR3 protein. The table records 500,000 to 550,000 distinct CDR3 sequences, around 20% of them present only once. CDR3 size: 15 residues. Trimming left V 3 bases short and J 3 bases short, with 15 bases between. Germline-derived CDR1 and CDR2 are LGHDT and YNNKEL (reference sequence). The sample also formed part of further work on yellow fever vaccine responses in identical twins.

The clonotype comes from a woman aged 18-29 years in good health. V and J are TRBV3-1 and TRBJ2-7; perhaps TRBD1 as D (6 bases). The specimen was CD4+ T cells sorted from blood. Here the CDR3 DNA reads TGTGCCAGCAGCCATTCCGGGACATCATACTACGAGCAGTACTTC. Translating gives CASSHSGTSYYEQYF.